Below, one T cell receptor (beta chain) is given with its context. Germline CDR1 is LNHDA and CDR2 is SQIVND (reference sequence). CDR3 size: 17 residues. The V end lost 4 bases, the J end lost 7 bases, and 23 bases lay between the germline ends. Original methodology: Counts of nucleated cells, estimated from reference gene primer amplification, were obtained. Clones were read by immunoSEQ multiplex PCR, and TCRdb kept only the in-frame ones, dropping some. Clone size and the V and J calls come from that table; the DNA yielded D and trimming. The profile shows a few hundred thousand clones, about nine tenths of them singletons. These data belong to a study of blood T cell repertoires in COVID-19. For the study at large: T cells, B-cell-depleted T cells, or PBMCs supplied cDNA or gDNA.

The source of this sequence is a man aged 25 to 45 who had recovered from COVID-19. Material for sequencing was PBMCs or T cells enriched from blood (not recorded which). The chain recombines TRBV19 with TRBJ2-1; D is possibly TRBD1 (6 bases). DNA for the CDR3: TGTGCCAGTAGTAGAGGTGGGTGGCAGGGGAACAGGAATGAGCAGTTCTTC. Its protein is CASSRGGWQGNRNEQFF.